The 5 T cell receptor beta chains in this list originate from one sample, sequenced in a study of OX40 agonist ivuxolimab in advanced cancers. The repertoire was sequenced with immunoSEQ multiplex PCR; TCRdb's copy has only in-frame clones and lacks some. Among about 70,000 clones listed, 86% were seen once. Source: CD4+ or CD8+ T cells sorted from blood, taken in a trial of the OX40 agonist ivuxolimab. The receptors derive from an adult with an advanced solid tumor such as melanoma, head and neck, liver or kidney cancer.

The genes are TRBV10-3 and TRBJ2-7, with D possibly being TRBD1 or TRBD2 (5 bases each). Germline V lookup: CDR1 ENHRY, CDR2 SYGVKD. This CDR3 comprises 14 residues. Trimming shortened V by 4 bases and J by 0 bases, and 10 bases separated the two germline ends. Here the CDR3 reads CAISAAGSSYEQYF. The CDR3 DNA sequence: TGTGCCATCAGTGCGGCAGGGAGCTCCTACGAGCAGTACTTC.

The gene calls are TRBV9 and TRBJ2-5; 7 bases fit TRBD2. The length of the CDR3 is 13 residues. Germline values: CDR1 SGDLS, CDR2 YYNGEE. Losses at the gene ends were 2 bases for V and 5 bases for J; bases not matched to a gene: 3. The DNA of the CDR3 is TGTGCCAGCAGCGTTGGGGGGGTCGAGACCCAGTACTTC. It translates to CASSVGGVETQYF.

The V and J genes are TRBV28 and TRBJ2-7; the D gene is possibly TRBD2 (6 bases). From germline, CDR1 is MDHEN and CDR2 SYDVKM. CDR3 length: 16 amino acids. Trimming left V 7 bases short and J 0 bases short, with 19 bases between. CDR3 sequence reads: CASIPQEGKPSYEQYF. The CDR3 coding sequence is TGTGCCAGCATCCCCCAGGAGGGGAAGCCCTCCTACGAGCAGTACTTC.

This chain joins TRBV7-2 and TRBJ1-2; 7 bases are a match to TRBD1. Trimming cost V 2 bases and J 8 bases; bases outside gene matches: 2. CDR3 length: 12 amino acids. Looked up from germline, CDR1 is SGHTA and CDR2 is FQGNSA. The CDR3 region is CASSLNRGGYTF. The CDR3 nucleotides are TGTGCCAGCAGCTTAAACAGGGGCGGCTACACCTTC.

This clone was seen only once. CDR3 in amino acids: CASSYGGQGDYGYTF. CDR3 nucleotides: TGTGCCAGTAGTTATGGAGGTCAGGGGGACTATGGCTACACCTTC. The genes are TRBV19 and TRBJ1-2, with 7 bases that match TRBD1. The CDR3 has 15 residues. In germline, CDR1 is LNHDA, CDR2 SQIVND (reference sequence). V dropped 5 bases and J dropped 3; count of bases not matched to a gene: 9. Variable domain in full (rest from reference TRBV19 and TRBJ1-2): DGGITQSPKYLFRKEGQNVTLSCEQNLNHDAMYWYRQDPGQGLRLIYYSQIVNDFQKGDIAEGYSVSREKKESFPLTVTSAQKNPTAFYLCASSYGGQGDYGYTFGSGTRLTVV.